This record looks at one T cell receptor beta chain sequence and its context. The data are from a study of blood T cell repertoires in COVID-19. Study information: From the United States, Italy and Spain came samples of acute and convalescent COVID-19.

As originally analysed: Estimated nucleated cell counts came from reference gene primer amplification. Method: immunoSEQ multiplex PCR; TCRdb's copy keeps in-frame clones and lacks some. The DNA gave D and trimming, while V, J and clone size come from that table. The profile shows about 210,000 clones, less than 90% of them singletons. CDR1 and CDR2 from the germline V gene are LNHDA and SQIVND (reference sequence). The CDR3 is made up of 18 amino acids. The V end lost 2 bases, the J end lost 2 bases, and 21 bases lay between the germline ends. The sequenced sample consisted of PBMCs or T cells enriched from blood (not recorded which). The chain employs TRBV19 and TRBJ1-2; perhaps TRBD1 as D (6 bases). This sequence was found in a woman in her 30s who had been exposed to COVID-19. Here the CDR3 reads CASSIIPREGVTNYGYTF. The DNA of the CDR3 is TGTGCCAGTAGTATAATTCCTCGTGAGGGGGTTACCAACTATGGCTACACCTTC.